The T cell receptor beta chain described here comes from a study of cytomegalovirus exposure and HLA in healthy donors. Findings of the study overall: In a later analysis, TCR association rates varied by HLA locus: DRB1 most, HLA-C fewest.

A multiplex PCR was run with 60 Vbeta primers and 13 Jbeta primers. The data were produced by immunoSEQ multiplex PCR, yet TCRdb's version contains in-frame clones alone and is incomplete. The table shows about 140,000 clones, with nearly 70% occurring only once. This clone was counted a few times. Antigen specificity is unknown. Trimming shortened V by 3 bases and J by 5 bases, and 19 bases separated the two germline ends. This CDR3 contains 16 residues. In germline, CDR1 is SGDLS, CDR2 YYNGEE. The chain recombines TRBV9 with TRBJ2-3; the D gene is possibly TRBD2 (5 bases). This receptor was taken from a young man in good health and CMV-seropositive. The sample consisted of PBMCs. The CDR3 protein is CASSAGRVPEVDTQYF. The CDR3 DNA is TGTGCCAGCAGCGCAGGTCGGGTACCGGAGGTAGATACGCAGTATTTT.